A selection of T cell receptor beta chains follows, all from one sample in a study of cytomegalovirus exposure and HLA in healthy donors. TCRdb's copy holds only in-frame clones and misses some; the assay was immunoSEQ multiplex PCR. The repertoire has more than 100,000 clones, 60% to 75% of them found once; the top ten carry nearly 6%. What was sequenced was PBMCs. All receptors come from a woman between 50 and 59 years old in good health and CMV-seropositive. The conserved cysteine and the conserved F or W are not part of the CDR3 here. A D gene is named only where the DNA matches it firmly. Only some rows state a clone size, as once, few, many or a class for expanded clones.

V	J	size	D	CDR3
TRBV19	TRBJ1-1	NA	NA	ASSIRGGNTEAF
TRBV7-8	TRBJ1-1	NA	TRBD1	ASMDRRMNTEAF
TRBV2	TRBJ2-3	NA	TRBD1	ASREDRAVTQY
TRBV4-1	TRBJ2-1	NA	TRBD2	ASSQDRASGGLYNEQF
TRBV6-5	TRBJ2-1	NA	NA	ASGLNEQF
TRBV5-1	TRBJ1-2	NA	TRBD1	ASSRDRGGGYT
TRBV5-6	TRBJ2-7	NA	NA	ASSGRVSYEQY
TRBV5-1	TRBJ2-5	NA	NA	ASQGGETQY
TRBV30	TRBJ2-2	NA	TRBD2	AWKYLGRGGAGELF
TRBV7-9	TRBJ2-7	NA	NA	ASSYGQTSYEQY
TRBV2	TRBJ1-6	NA	TRBD1	ASRSGGASNSPLH
TRBV30	TRBJ1-3	few	NA	AWSLGMRDTIY
TRBV4-3	TRBJ1-2	NA	NA	ASSQDAIFNYGYP
TRBV6-6	TRBJ1-5	NA	NA	ASSLITGGGQPQH
TRBV19	TRBJ1-2	once	NA	ASSIATGDYGYT
TRBV6-6	TRBJ1-5	NA	TRBD1	ASNYRGRGNQPQH
TRBV6-1	TRBJ1-5	few	TRBD1	ASGTGSNQPQH
TRBV4-2	TRBJ2-3	NA	TRBD2	ASSQVVAGVGDTQY
TRBV7-2	TRBJ1-1	NA	NA	ASSPYTEAF
TRBV6-1	TRBJ1-5	once	TRBD1	ASSGRGTGLDQPQH
TRBV6-1	TRBJ1-1	few	NA	ASSELGGDTEAF
TRBV30	TRBJ1-5	NA	NA	AWSRGGGLRNQPQH
TRBV5-6	TRBJ2-3	NA	NA	ASSPGSAGTQY
TRBV6-6	TRBJ1-5	NA	TRBD1	ASNPGTGDSNQPQH
TRBV29-1	TRBJ2-1	NA	TRBD1	SVGRQGEGNEQF
TRBV4-3	TRBJ2-7	NA	TRBD2	ASSHAQQGLVGGVSYEQY
TRBV5-1	TRBJ1-1	NA	NA	ASSIQGNTEAF
TRBV6-1	TRBJ1-1	NA	NA	ASTPRGGSAEAF
TRBV5-6	TRBJ1-1	NA	NA	ASSFGAWEAF
TRBV11-2	TRBJ2-5	NA	TRBD2	ASSLMGGETQY
TRBV28	TRBJ1-1	NA	NA	ASSLPGLTEAF
TRBV14	TRBJ2-7	NA	NA	ASSQDIRGSSQP
TRBV12-2	TRBJ1-2	NA	NA	ASRLTLGGQGGGYT
TRBV30	TRBJ1-1	few	NA	AWSREGGTEAF
TRBV12-2	TRBJ2-1	NA	NA	AKSGRPSYNEQF
TRBV5-1	TRBJ2-5	few	NA	ASSLDQETQY
TRBV7-9	TRBJ1-6	NA	NA	ASSLGDTNSPLH
TRBV28	TRBJ1-5	NA	NA	ASSLSRARSNQPQH
TRBV9	TRBJ1-6	NA	TRBD1	ASSLGQDSSPLH
TRBV30	TRBJ2-7	NA	NA	ASTGIYEQY
TRBV5-4	TRBJ2-1	NA	TRBD2	ASSQGLSRDEQF
TRBV5-5	TRBJ2-5	NA	TRBD1	ASSRRDRGETQY
TRBV29-1	TRBJ2-7	few	NA	SVEVRGLRGQY
TRBV7-2	TRBJ1-1	NA	NA	ASSPHWNTEAF
TRBV29-1	TRBJ1-3	NA	NA	SVVIGNTIY
TRBV2	TRBJ1-6	NA	NA	ASEFGDSPLH
TRBV5-4	TRBJ1-1	NA	TRBD1	ASSTPGQGANTEAF
TRBV15	TRBJ2-4	NA	TRBD1	ATSRPIGTEGTKNIQY
TRBV4-1	TRBJ1-2	NA	NA	ASSQVWPEDGYT
TRBV7-2	TRBJ2-3	NA	TRBD2	ASSGTSVGTQY
TRBV20-1	TRBJ2-1	NA	NA	SASYPEQF
TRBV11-2	TRBJ2-3	NA	TRBD1	ASSSPGQGGDTQY
TRBV14	TRBJ1-1	few	TRBD1	ASTTRQGTTEAF